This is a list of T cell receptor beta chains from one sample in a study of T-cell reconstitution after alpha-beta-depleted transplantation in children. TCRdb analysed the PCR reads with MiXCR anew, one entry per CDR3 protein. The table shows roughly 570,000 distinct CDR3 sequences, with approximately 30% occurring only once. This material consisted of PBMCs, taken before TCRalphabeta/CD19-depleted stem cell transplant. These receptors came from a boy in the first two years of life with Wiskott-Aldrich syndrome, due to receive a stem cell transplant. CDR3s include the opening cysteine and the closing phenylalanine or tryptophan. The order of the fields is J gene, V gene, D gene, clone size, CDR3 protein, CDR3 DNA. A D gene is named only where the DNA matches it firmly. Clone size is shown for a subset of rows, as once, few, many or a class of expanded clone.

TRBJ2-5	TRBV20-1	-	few	CSALGDLETQYF	TGCAGTGCCCTCGGGGATTTGGAGACCCAGTACTTC
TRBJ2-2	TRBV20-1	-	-	CSARTSYTGELFF	TGCAGTGCTAGAACTAGCTACACCGGGGAGCTGTTTTTT
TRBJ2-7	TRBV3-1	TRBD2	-	CASSPGTSGRASLYEQYF	TGTGCCAGCAGCCCCGGGACTAGCGGGAGGGCCAGTCTCTACGAGCAGTACTTC
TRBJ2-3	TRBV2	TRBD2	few	CASSDSSGGDTQYF	TGTGCCAGCAGTGATTCTTCGGGGGGAGATACGCAGTATTTT
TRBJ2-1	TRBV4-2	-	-	CASSQESRIYNEQFF	TGTGCCAGCAGCCAAGAATCCAGGATCTACAATGAGCAGTTCTTC
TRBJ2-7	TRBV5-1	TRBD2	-	CASSLEASSGSYEQYF	TGCGCCAGCAGCTTGGAAGCGTCTAGCGGGAGTTACGAGCAGTACTTC
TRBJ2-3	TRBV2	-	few	CASKAPGASTDTQYF	TGTGCCAGCAAAGCCCCAGGAGCTAGCACAGATACGCAGTATTTT
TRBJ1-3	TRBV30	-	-	CAWSLRGRNTIYF	TGTGCCTGGAGCCTCAGGGGCCGAAACACCATATATTTT
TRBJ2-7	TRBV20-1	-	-	CSARDLSAAYEQYF	TGCAGTGCTAGAGATCTTAGCGCGGCCTACGAGCAGTACTTC
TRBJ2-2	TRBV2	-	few	CASSEKALNTGELFF	TGTGCCAGCAGTGAAAAGGCGCTGAACACCGGGGAGCTGTTTTTT